These 26 T cell receptor beta chains were sequenced from one sample in a study of blood T cell dynamics during melanoma immunotherapy. Clones were read by immunoSEQ multiplex PCR, and TCRdb kept only the in-frame ones, dropping some. The sample has roughly 30,000 clones, roughly 84% seen once. Regarding time point: week 3, after first cycle of checkpoint inhibitor. The sequencing used blood, collected from a patient treated with checkpoint blockade. The receptors here all came from a human donor with melanoma.

The V and J genes are TRBV5-1 and TRBJ1-4, with D unclear. V dropped 5 bases and J dropped 4 bases, with 9 bases sitting between them. The CDR3 loop spans 13 amino acids. Germline V gives CDR1 SGHRS, CDR2 YFSETQ. The CDR3 DNA sequence: TGCGCCAGCAGAAAGGAGAGTAATGAAAAACTGTTTTTT. It codes for CASRKESNEKLFF.

This chain uses TRBV2 with TRBJ2-1; no definite D call. There are 10 residues in the CDR3. The germline V gene encodes CDR1 SNHLY and CDR2 FYNNEI. Between the trimmed V and J ends, which lost 10 bases and 2 bases, there was a span of 3 bases. The CDR3 here is CATAYNEQFF. CDR3 in DNA: TGTGCCACGGCCTACAATGAGCAGTTCTTC.

V usage is TRBV19 and J usage is TRBJ1-1; D unresolved. Germline V gene lookup returns CDR1 LNHDA and CDR2 SQIVND (reference sequence). The CDR3 covers 14 residues. The ends were cut back, 1 base at V and 0 bases at J, with 6 bases in the middle. CDR3 sequence reads: CASSIGGLNTEAFF. The CDR3 bases are TGTGCCAGTAGTATAGGAGGGCTGAACACTGAAGCTTTCTTT.

The gene calls are TRBV27 and TRBJ1-1; D possibly corresponds to TRBD1 (6 bases). Germline assignment: CDR1 MNHEY and CDR2 SMNVEV (reference sequence). The CDR3 covers 12 residues. Trimming took off 5 bases at V and 5 bases at J, with 9 bases between the two ends. The CDR3 nucleotides are TGTGCCAGCAGTCCGACAGGAACTGAAGCTTTCTTT. Amino acid sequence: CASSPTGTEAFF.

The J gene is TRBJ1-5, the V gene TRBV10-3; tentatively, D is TRBD1 (6 bases). Trimming removed 0 bases from V and 7 bases from J, with 10 bases in between. CDR3 length: 14 residues. The germline gives CDR1 ENHRY, CDR2 SYGVKD. In DNA form, the CDR3 reads TGTGCCATCAGTGAGTCGGACAGAGGACAGCCCCAGCATTTT. The encoded protein is CAISESDRGQPQHF.

This chain uses TRBV4-3 with TRBJ2-1; TRBD1 matches at 7 bases. The CDR3 totals 17 residues. Germline values: CDR1 LGHNA, CDR2 YSLEER. The V segment lost 2 bases and the J segment 7 bases; nucleotides outside the gene matches: 14. This chain's CDR3 is CASSQTVRGSGSNEQFF. The CDR3 DNA sequence: TGCGCCAGCAGCCAAACGGTCAGGGGGAGTGGTAGTAATGAGCAGTTCTTC.

This clone was counted between two and nine times. The chain joins TRBV4-2 to TRBJ1-1; 8 bases are a match to TRBD1. Germline loops: CDR1 LGHNA, CDR2 YNFKEQ. After removal of 3 bases from V and 0 bases from J, the junction contained 0 bases not matched to a gene. This CDR3 is 14 amino acids long. Written as DNA, the CDR3 is TGTGCCAGCAGCCAGGGACAGGTGAACACTGAAGCTTTCTTT. Protein product: CASSQGQVNTEAFF.

This clone was detected once. The J gene is TRBJ1-4, the V gene TRBV6-1; TRBD1 matches 7 bases. Germline assignment: CDR1 MNHNS and CDR2 SASEGT. V trimming: 8 bases; J trimming: 7 bases; junction bases outside the gene matches: 10. This CDR3 has 14 residues. CDR3 region: CASGRDRAIEKLFF. The CDR3 DNA sequence: TGTGCCAGCGGAAGAGACAGGGCTATTGAAAAACTGTTTTTT.

This chain joins TRBV7-2 and TRBJ1-2; D perhaps matches TRBD1 (5 bases). The CDR3 loop spans 15 amino acids. Trimming left V 0 bases short and J 4 bases short, with 12 bases between. Germline CDR1 is SGHTA and CDR2 is FQGNSA. Here the CDR3 DNA reads TGTGCCAGCAGCTTAGCTCCCGGGACGGTCTATGGCTACACCTTC. Protein sequence: CASSLAPGTVYGYTF.

The chain uses TRBV7-6 and TRBJ1-1; 8 nucleotides match TRBD1. Trimming cost V 1 base and J 5 bases; bases outside gene matches: 6. Looked up from germline, CDR1 is SGHVS and CDR2 is FNYEAQ. The CDR3 totals 15 residues. The CDR3 region has the DNA TGTGCCAGCAGCTTAGGGCAGGGGGCGAGGACTGAAGCTTTCTTT. Amino acids: CASSLGQGARTEAFF.

V is TRBV5-1 and J is TRBJ2-7; D tentatively fits TRBD1 or TRBD2 (5 bases each). The CDR3 totals 13 residues. The V gene's germline CDR1 is SGHRS and CDR2 YFSETQ. V was pared by 5 bases and J by 5 bases, with 14 bases between. Written as DNA, the CDR3 is TGCGCCAGCAGATTGAACAGGACTCACGAGCAGTACTTC. Amino acid sequence: CASRLNRTHEQYF. The full variable domain, in which reference TRBV5-1 and TRBJ2-7 provide the parts outside the CDR3, is KAGVTQTPRYLIKTRGQQVTLSCSPISGHRSVSWYQQTPGQGLQFLFEYFSETQRNKGNFPGRFSGRQFSNSRSEMNVSTLELGDSALYLCASRLNRTHEQYFGPGTRLTVT.

The genes are TRBV28 and TRBJ2-7; 10 bases line up with TRBD1. V shed 2 bases and J 4 bases; nucleotides not matched to a gene: 5. Germline-derived CDR1 and CDR2 are MDHEN and SYDVKM. The CDR3 sequence is 15 residues long. For the CDR3, the DNA is TGTGCCAGCAGTTTACCGGGACAGGGGAGATACGAGCAGTACTTC. Amino acids: CASSLPGQGRYEQYF.

The chain recombines TRBV5-6 with TRBJ1-4, with TRBD1 matching 7 bases. Trimming removed 0 bases from V and 6 bases from J; junction bases left unmatched: 5. The length of the CDR3 is 15 residues. Germline assignment: CDR1 SGHDT and CDR2 YYEEEE. In nucleotides, the CDR3 is TGTGCCAGCAGCTTGGAGGGGGCGAGGGATGAAAAACTGTTTTTT. Its protein is CASSLEGARDEKLFF.

The rearrangement uses TRBV6-1 and TRBJ1-1; D not resolved. Trimming shortened V by 6 bases and J by 6 bases, and 11 bases separated the two germline ends. The germline V gene encodes CDR1 MNHNS and CDR2 SASEGT. The CDR3 covers 12 residues. DNA of the CDR3: TGTGCCAGCAGGGACCTAAAGGCTGAAGCTTTCTTT. Protein product: CASRDLKAEAFF.

This chain connects TRBV7-2 to TRBJ2-1; D might be TRBD2 (5 bases). Germline-derived CDR1 and CDR2 are SGHTA and FQGNSA. The CDR3 loop spans 13 amino acids. V gave up 5 bases and J gave up 7 bases, with 12 bases separating them. The CDR3 spells CASSTSSGNEQFF. Here the CDR3 DNA reads TGTGCCAGCAGCACTTCGTCGGGGAATGAGCAGTTCTTC.

The V call is TRBV6-4, the J call TRBJ2-3; tentative D call: TRBD2 (6 bases). The germline V gene has CDR1 MRHNA and CDR2 SNTAGT. Deletions cut 6 bases from V and 2 bases from J, with 15 bases between. The CDR3 consists of 15 residues. The CDR3 is CASSAGLATTDTQYF. CDR3 sequence (DNA): TGTGCCAGCAGCGCTGGGCTAGCGACCACAGATACGCAGTATTTT.

The gene calls are TRBV7-3 and TRBJ2-7, with a weak D call TRBD1 (6 bases). This CDR3 comprises 12 residues. The V end lost 2 bases, the J end lost 5 bases, and 7 bases lay between the germline ends. Looked up from germline, CDR1 is SGHTA and CDR2 is FQGTGA. The CDR3 is CASSLGGHEQYF. The CDR3 DNA sequence: TGTGCCAGCAGCTTAGGGGGCCACGAGCAGTACTTC.

The V and J genes are TRBV4-2 and TRBJ1-1; D may be TRBD1 (5 bases). Germline-derived CDR1 and CDR2 are LGHNA and YNFKEQ. Trimming took 0 bases from V and 1 from J, leaving 6 bases between them. The CDR3 has 14 residues. CDR3: CASSQEGPNTEAFF. CDR3 in DNA: TGTGCCAGCAGCCAAGAGGGGCCGAACACTGAAGCTTTCTTT.

In nucleotides, the CDR3 is TGTGCCAGCAGTGGACTAGCGGGGGATTACAATGAGCAGTTCTTC. Translation: CASSGLAGDYNEQFF. The chain carries TRBV28 and TRBJ2-1; 13 bases map to TRBD2. V trimming: 5 bases; J trimming: 4 bases; junction bases outside the gene matches: 2. CDR3 size: 15 residues. Germline assignment: CDR1 MDHEN and CDR2 SYDVKM.

For the CDR3, the DNA is TGTGCCAGCAGTGAACAGGGTAGGAATCAGCCCCAGCATTTT. Amino acid sequence: CASSEQGRNQPQHF. The V and J genes are TRBV7-9 and TRBJ1-5, with D possibly being TRBD1 (6 bases). The V end lost 6 bases, the J end lost 4 bases, and 13 bases lay between the germline ends. CDR1 SEHNR and CDR2 FQNEAQ come from the germline V gene (reference sequence). The CDR3 is 14 amino acids.

This rearrangement joins TRBV5-6 to TRBJ2-3, with 8 bases identical to TRBD1. Germline V gene sequence: CDR1 SGHDT, CDR2 YYEEEE. V trimming: 2 bases; J trimming: 6 bases; junction bases outside the gene matches: 8. The CDR3 sequence is 15 residues long. Here the CDR3 DNA reads TGTGCCAGCAGCTTAAATCTCAGGGGGCTCGATACGCAGTATTTT. This translates into CASSLNLRGLDTQYF.

The chain carries TRBV27 and TRBJ1-1; D possibly corresponds to TRBD1 (5 bases). The CDR3 extends over 17 amino acids. The V end lost 3 bases, the J end lost 1 base, and 18 bases lay between the germline ends. CDR1 and CDR2 from the germline V gene are MNHEY and SMNVEV (reference sequence). CDR3 nucleotide sequence: TGTGCCAGCAGTTTCCTTAAGAGGGGTACAGCGAACACTGAAGCTTTCTTT. Amino acid sequence: CASSFLKRGTANTEAFF.

The table lists this clone with a few counts. The rearrangement links TRBV5-4 to TRBJ1-5, with D maybe TRBD1 (5 bases). The germline V gene has CDR1 SGHNT and CDR2 YYREEE (reference sequence). There are 13 residues in the CDR3. V lost 0 bases and J lost 4, with 5 bases in between. CDR3 sequence: CASSLAGNQPQHF. The DNA for the CDR3 is TGTGCCAGCAGCTTGGCAGGGAATCAGCCCCAGCATTTT. Full variable domain (outside the CDR3, taken from reference TRBV5-4 and TRBJ1-5): ETGVTQSPTHLIKTRGQQVTLRCSSQSGHNTVSWYQQALGQGPQFIFQYYREEENGRGNFPPRFSGLQFPNYSSELNVNALELDDSALYLCASSLAGNQPQHFGDGTRLSIL.

The rearrangement links TRBV11-2 to TRBJ1-5; unclear D gene. The V end was cut by 0 bases, the J end by 3 bases, with 3 bases between. CDR3 length: 13 residues. Germline CDR1 and CDR2: SGHAT and FQNNGV. The CDR3 sequence: CASSLELNQPQHF. The CDR3 DNA sequence: TGTGCCAGCAGCTTAGAACTCAATCAGCCCCAGCATTTT.

The chain couples TRBV28 to TRBJ1-2; TRBD1 is a possible D gene (6 bases). Germline V gene data show CDR1 as MDHEN and CDR2 as SYDVKM. Deletions cut 5 bases from V and 5 bases from J, with 9 bases between. This CDR3 has 12 residues. The CDR3 region has the DNA TGTGCCAGCAGTCTCCAGGGGTATGGCTACACCTTC. Its translation is CASSLQGYGYTF.

This sequence joins TRBV9 and TRBJ2-3, with TRBD2 matching 7 bases. Per germline, CDR1 SGDLS and CDR2 YYNGEE. V shed 3 bases and J 2 bases; nucleotides not matched to a gene: 3. CDR3 length equals 14 residues. CDR3 residues: CASSGTRPTDTQYF. The CDR3 DNA follows: TGTGCCAGCAGCGGGACTAGACCCACAGATACGCAGTATTTT.